These 30 T cell receptor beta chains share one sample of origin, sequenced in a study of T cells in localized non-small cell lung cancer. Using immunoSEQ multiplex PCR, the repertoire was profiled, and TCRdb retains in-frame clones only, with some absent. The data show 45,000 to 70,000 clones, just over 85% seen once. The sequencing here drew on peripheral blood, taken before any cancer treatment. Source of these receptors: a woman aged 35 to 70 with stage I lung adenocarcinoma.

The chain uses TRBV5-4 and TRBJ2-1; 8 nucleotides match TRBD2. Trimming cost V 0 bases and J 8 bases; bases outside gene matches: 7. The CDR3 runs to 15 residues. Germline CDR1 is SGHNT and CDR2 is YYREEE (reference sequence). CDR3 nucleotides: TGTGCCAGCAGCTTGGCCCGGGGGGGTGTTGATGAGCAGTTCTTC. It is translated as CASSLARGGVDEQFF.

The chain combines TRBV6-6 with TRBJ2-7; D may be TRBD1 (5 bases). Trimming took 2 bases from V and 3 from J, leaving 11 bases between them. This CDR3 is 14 amino acids long. Germline CDR1 reads MNHNY; CDR2 reads SVGAGI (reference sequence). CDR3: CASSYGAASYEQYF. The DNA for the CDR3 is TGTGCCAGCAGTTACGGGGCGGCTAGCTACGAGCAGTACTTC.

This clone is judged medium-sized. V usage is TRBV11-3 and J usage is TRBJ2-7, with a tentative D call TRBD1 (5 bases). Trimming took off 5 bases at V and 5 bases at J, with 16 bases between the two ends. The CDR3 extends over 14 amino acids. CDR1 SGHNT and CDR2 YENEEA come from the germline V gene. The CDR3 loop is CASSVSQGSHEQYF. DNA of the CDR3: TGTGCCAGCAGCGTATCCCAGGGTAGCCACGAGCAGTACTTC.

The chain combines TRBV7-2 with TRBJ2-7; the match to TRBD2 covers 12 bases. The CDR3 is 18 amino acids. The germline V gene encodes CDR1 SGHTA and CDR2 FQGNSA. With 1 base clipped from V and 6 bases from J, the junction kept 13 bases outside the gene matches. CDR3 sequence: CASSLGGPLAGGQSEQYF. The CDR3 bases are TGTGCCAGCAGCTTAGGAGGTCCTCTAGCGGGGGGGCAAAGCGAGCAGTACTTC. The variable domain in full, with the rest retrieved from reference TRBV7-2 and TRBJ2-7, is GAGVSQSPSNKVTEKGKDVELRCDPISGHTALYWYRQSLGQGLEFLIYFQGNSAPDKSGLPSDRFSAERTGGSVSTLTIQRTQQEDSAVYLCASSLGGPLAGGQSEQYFGPGTRLTVT.

The V call is TRBV5-6, the J call TRBJ1-6; 7 bases fit TRBD1. This CDR3 comprises 14 residues. The germline V gene has CDR1 SGHDT and CDR2 YYEEEE. Trimming at V came to 4 bases and at J to 7 bases, leaving 5 bases not matched to a gene. DNA for the CDR3: TGTGCCAGCAGCCGGGACAGTTCAAATTCACCCCTCCACTTT. Translated: CASSRDSSNSPLHF.

The rearrangement joins TRBV7-8 to TRBJ1-1; 7 nucleotides agree with TRBD1. The CDR3 has 14 amino acids. Trimming removed 2 bases from V and 2 bases from J; junction bases left unmatched: 2. The V gene's germline CDR1 is SGHVS and CDR2 FQNEAQ. CDR3: CASSLPGGNTEAFF. The CDR3, as DNA: TGTGCCAGCAGCTTACCAGGGGGTAACACTGAAGCTTTCTTT.

The chain couples TRBV5-5 to TRBJ2-1; D unclear. CDR3 length: 13 residues. Between the trimmed V and J ends, which lost 1 base and 5 bases, there was a span of 7 bases. The germline V gene has CDR1 SGHKS and CDR2 YYEKEE (reference sequence). The chain's CDR3 is CASSLRPNNEQFF. The CDR3 coding sequence is TGTGCCAGCAGCTTGAGGCCGAACAATGAGCAGTTCTTC.

The chain combines TRBV19 with TRBJ2-7, with TRBD1 matching 7 bases. The junction had 5 bases not matched to a gene; V was cut back by 7 bases and J by 5 bases. This CDR3 has 12 amino acids. Germline values: CDR1 LNHDA, CDR2 SQIVND (reference sequence). The CDR3 loop reads CASTDRVHEQYF. The CDR3 nucleotides read TGTGCCAGTACCGACAGGGTCCACGAGCAGTACTTC.

The chain joins TRBV5-1 to TRBJ2-3, with D perhaps matching TRBD1 (7 bases). V shed 4 bases and J shed 0 bases, with 15 bases lying between them. The CDR3 runs 16 residues. Germline-derived CDR1 and CDR2 are SGHRS and YFSETQ. CDR3 residues: CASSREQGRSTDTQYF. CDR3 DNA sequence: TGCGCCAGCAGCAGGGAACAGGGGAGGAGCACAGATACGCAGTATTTT.

This chain joins TRBV19 and TRBJ1-4; no clear D. Looked up from germline, CDR1 is LNHDA and CDR2 is SQIVND (reference sequence). The V end was cut by 2 bases, the J end by 4 bases, with 8 bases between. There are 14 residues in the CDR3. CDR3 bases: TGTGCCAGTAGTATACGGACGGTTAATGAAAAACTGTTTTTT. This codes for CASSIRTVNEKLFF.

The chain couples TRBV7-2 to TRBJ1-2; TRBD1 is a possible D gene (6 bases). Germline lookup yields CDR1 SGHTA and CDR2 FQGNSA. Deletions cut 6 bases from V and 8 bases from J, with 28 bases between. The CDR3 length is 17 residues. CDR3 sequence: CASRSLKDSFVFGGYTF. For the CDR3, the DNA is TGTGCCAGCAGATCCCTCAAGGACAGTTTCGTATTCGGCGGCTACACCTTC.

The chain uses TRBV5-4 and TRBJ2-7; tentative D call: TRBD1 (6 bases). Trimming shortened V by 0 bases and J by 1 base, and 11 bases separated the two germline ends. The CDR3 spans 15 residues. CDR1 and CDR2 (germline): SGHNT, YYREEE (reference sequence). The CDR3 DNA follows: TGTGCCAGCAGCTTGGCAAACAGGGAATCCTACGAGCAGTACTTC. Protein sequence: CASSLANRESYEQYF.

This clone was seen a few times. The rearrangement links TRBV6-6 to TRBJ1-5, with 11 positions matching TRBD1. The junction had 8 bases not matched to a gene; V was cut back by 6 bases and J by 7 bases. The CDR3 sequence is 15 residues long. The germline gives CDR1 MNHNY, CDR2 SVGAGI (reference sequence). CDR3 sequence: CASRFPGQGGQPQHF. The CDR3 nucleotides are TGTGCCAGCAGATTTCCGGGACAGGGGGGCCAGCCCCAGCATTTT.

Only a few counts were recorded for this clone. The chain is built from TRBV16 and TRBJ1-1; 9 positions match TRBD1. The CDR3 has 15 residues. The J segment lost 3 bases and the V segment lost 4 bases, leaving 6 bases of the junction unmatched. CDR1 KGHSY and CDR2 FQNENV come from the germline V gene. CDR3 loop: CASSPGQGRYTEAFF. CDR3 nucleotide sequence: TGTGCCAGCAGCCCCGGACAGGGGAGGTACACTGAAGCTTTCTTT.

V is TRBV6-4 and J is TRBJ2-2; TRBD1 matches at 9 bases. V lost 6 bases, J lost 5 bases, and 10 bases stayed unmatched. The CDR3 has 16 residues. Germline V gene lookup returns CDR1 MRHNA and CDR2 SNTAGT. The CDR3 reads CASSEAGTGRTGELFF. As DNA, the CDR3 is TGTGCCAGCAGCGAGGCCGGGACAGGGCGTACCGGGGAGCTGTTTTTT.

This sequence joins TRBV5-5 and TRBJ1-1; D unresolved. Trimming took 1 base from V and 1 from J, leaving 8 bases between them. This CDR3 contains 14 residues. Germline V lookup: CDR1 SGHKS, CDR2 YYEKEE (reference sequence). The CDR3 DNA follows: TGTGCCAGCAGCTTGCGACACACGAACACTGAAGCTTTCTTT. Its protein is CASSLRHTNTEAFF. The full variable domain, with the rest looked up from reference TRBV5-5 and TRBJ1-1, is DAGVTQSPTHLIKTRGQQVTLRCSPISGHKSVSWYQQVLGQGPQFIFQYYEKEERGRGNFPDRFSARQFPNYSSELNVNALLLGDSALYLCASSLRHTNTEAFFGQGTRLTVV.

The DNA for the CDR3 is TGTGCCAGCAGCCTCAGCTCGGGACTAGCGTCACGGGAGCAGTACTTC. Its translation: CASSLSSGLASREQYF. The chain uses TRBV7-9 and TRBJ2-7, with 10 bases matching TRBD2. Germline V gene sequence: CDR1 SEHNR, CDR2 FQNEAQ (reference sequence). J was trimmed by 7 bases and V by 5 bases; bases with no gene match: 14. This CDR3 contains 16 residues. Supplemented by reference TRBV7-9 and TRBJ2-7, the full variable domain reads DTGVSQNPRHKITKRGQNVTFRCDPISEHNRLYWYRQTLGQGPEFLTYFQNEAQLEKSRLLSDRFSAERPKGSFSTLEIQRTEQGDSAMYLCASSLSSGLASREQYFGPGTRLTVT.

The rearrangement uses TRBV28 and TRBJ2-5, with 13 nucleotides matching TRBD2. V gave up 5 bases and J gave up 1 base; unmatched junction bases: 7. Germline CDR1 is MDHEN and CDR2 is SYDVKM. This CDR3 has 17 residues. This CDR3 reads CASSRTSGGLGQETQYF. The DNA of the CDR3 is TGTGCCAGCAGTAGGACTAGCGGGGGCCTGGGCCAAGAGACCCAGTACTTC.

J is TRBJ1-2 and V is TRBV27; D may be TRBD1 (5 bases). The germline V gene has CDR1 MNHEY and CDR2 SMNVEV (reference sequence). Trimming took off 5 bases at V and 4 bases at J, with 17 bases between the two ends. This CDR3 is built from 15 residues. CDR3 DNA: TGTGCCAGCAGTCCCGGCGGCAGGGTCGGCTATGGCTACACCTTC. Protein sequence: CASSPGGRVGYGYTF.

This chain links TRBV10-3 with TRBJ1-2, with TRBD1 matching 8 bases. Looked up from germline, CDR1 is ENHRY and CDR2 is SYGVKD. The CDR3 totals 15 residues. Trimming removed 0 bases from V and 7 bases from J; junction bases left unmatched: 7. CDR3 protein: CAISESTGEAGGYTF. The CDR3 DNA is TGTGCCATCAGTGAGTCGACAGGGGAGGCAGGTGGCTACACCTTC.

The V call is TRBV5-1, the J call TRBJ2-1; TRBD1 might be the D (5 bases). This CDR3 region has 13 residues. Germline CDR1 reads SGHRS; CDR2 reads YFSETQ. The V gene lost 7 bases and the J gene lost 9 bases, with 17 bases spanning the gap. The CDR3 region is CASQLQGPGEQFF. Written as DNA, the CDR3 is TGCGCCAGCCAACTTCAGGGCCCGGGTGAGCAGTTCTTC.

This chain joins TRBV7-9 and TRBJ2-3; D possibly corresponds to TRBD1 (6 bases). The CDR3 runs to 14 residues. Trimming removed 1 base at V and 6 bases at J, with 11 bases between. CDR1 is SEHNR, CDR2 FQNEAQ, per germline (reference sequence). The CDR3 loop reads CASSLDLTGDTQYF. DNA of the CDR3: TGTGCCAGCAGCTTAGACCTAACAGGGGATACGCAGTATTTT. Complete variable domain (other parts from reference TRBV7-9 and TRBJ2-3): DTGVSQNPRHKITKRGQNVTFRCDPISEHNRLYWYRQTLGQGPEFLTYFQNEAQLEKSRLLSDRFSAERPKGSFSTLEIQRTEQGDSAMYLCASSLDLTGDTQYFGPGTRLTVL.

V gene TRBV21-1 combines with J gene TRBJ2-7; the D segment call TRBD2 is taken from the table without a DNA check. TRBV21-1 is termed a pseudogene. The CDR3 runs to 15 residues. The CDR3 nucleotides are TGTGCCAGCAGCAAAGATGATGGCGGGCGGTACGAGCAGTACTTC. It codes for CASSKDDGGRYEQYF.

V gene TRBV5-6 combines with J gene TRBJ2-1; 10 positions agree with TRBD1. V lost 2 bases and J lost 10; bases outside the gene matches: 6. The CDR3 runs 14 residues. Germline CDR1 reads SGHDT; CDR2 reads YYEEEE. Written as DNA, the CDR3 is TGTGCCAGCAGCTTCGGGACAGGGGTTGGAGAGCAGTTCTTC. This codes for CASSFGTGVGEQFF.

The sample holds one count of this clone. V gene TRBV19 combines with J gene TRBJ2-7; D is undetermined. V was cut by 5 bases and J by 0 bases, with 17 bases left in between. Germline CDR1 LNHDA, CDR2 SQIVND (reference sequence). The CDR3 is made up of 16 amino acids. The CDR3 sequence is CASSSLFKRSSYEQYF. The CDR3 coding sequence is TGTGCCAGTAGTTCACTCTTTAAAAGAAGCTCCTACGAGCAGTACTTC.

In its sample, this clone was seen once. The chain has TRBV4-3 and TRBJ2-7; 10 positions match TRBD1. This CDR3 has 14 residues. V lost 0 bases and J lost 6; bases outside the gene matches: 2. CDR1 is LGHNA, CDR2 YSLEER, per germline. The CDR3 loop reads CASSQETGGSEQYF. As DNA, the CDR3 is TGCGCCAGCAGCCAAGAGACAGGGGGCTCCGAGCAGTACTTC.

The chain joins TRBV7-9 to TRBJ1-3; weak D call: TRBD1 (6 bases). The CDR3 spans 14 residues. The germline V gene encodes CDR1 SEHNR and CDR2 FQNEAQ (reference sequence). V gave up 5 bases and J gave up 0 bases, with 8 bases separating them. The CDR3 loop is CASSRTDSGNTIYF. The CDR3 DNA sequence: TGTGCCAGCAGCCGGACAGACTCTGGAAACACCATATATTTT. The entire variable domain, with the rest obtained from reference TRBV7-9 and TRBJ1-3, is as follows: DTGVSQNPRHKITKRGQNVTFRCDPISEHNRLYWYRQTLGQGPEFLTYFQNEAQLEKSRLLSDRFSAERPKGSFSTLEIQRTEQGDSAMYLCASSRTDSGNTIYFGEGSWLTVV.

The rearrangement uses TRBV28 and TRBJ2-7; 7 bases line up with TRBD1. Germline CDR1 reads MDHEN; CDR2 reads SYDVKM. The V segment lost 2 bases and the J segment 9 bases; nucleotides outside the gene matches: 10. The CDR3 runs 14 residues. The CDR3 is CASSLGGQSRRQYF. DNA for the CDR3: TGTGCCAGCAGTTTAGGGGGACAGTCCAGGAGGCAGTACTTC. Full variable domain (missing parts from reference TRBV28 and TRBJ2-7): DVKVTQSSRYLVKRTGEKVFLECVQDMDHENMFWYRQDPGLGLRLIYFSYDVKMKEKGDIPEGYSVSREKKERFSLILESASTNQTSMYLCASSLGGQSRRQYFGPGTRLTVT.

The genes are TRBV6-1 and TRBJ2-7; maybe TRBD1 (6 bases). Germline V gives CDR1 MNHNS, CDR2 SASEGT. V shed 6 bases and J shed 0 bases, with 9 bases lying between them. The CDR3 runs 13 residues. CDR3 coding DNA: TGTGCCAGCAGAAAGGACAGCTCCTACGAGCAGTACTTC. The encoded protein is CASRKDSSYEQYF.

The chain carries TRBV11-2 and TRBJ2-3; tentatively, D is TRBD1 (6 bases). V shed 5 bases and J shed 2 bases, with 20 bases lying between them. Germline loops: CDR1 SGHAT, CDR2 FQNNGV. CDR3 size: 17 residues. CDR3 in amino acids: CASSPAIRDKTTDTQYF. The CDR3 DNA sequence: TGTGCCAGCAGCCCGGCTATCCGGGACAAGACCACAGATACGCAGTATTTT.